Presented here are 3 T cell receptor beta chains from one specimen sequenced in a study of T cells after yellow fever vaccination (dated 2019 in TCRdb). The sample's treatment or condition label, in plain terms: live attenuated yellow fever vaccine strain. Library generation was performed with 5' RACE. TCRdb shows the sequencer as Illumina HiSeq 2500. TCRdb passed the public sequencing reads through fastp at Q25 and MiXCR, retaining productive beta sequences. Duplicate CDR3 protein sequences are folded into a single record with the most common DNA and genes. The sample table contains approximately 550,000 distinct CDR3 sequences; only one count was recorded for approximately 15% of them. The ten largest clones add up to more than 12% of the sample. Sequences were derived from PBMCs, sampled on the day of the yellow fever booster vaccination. The receptors were sampled from a man under 40 who received the YFV17D yellow fever vaccine.

As to this clonotype: At one of its ends the junction is not consistent with the germline gene, which may arise from a read error. This chain uses TRBV12-3 or TRBV12-4 with TRBJ2-7; 11 positions agree with TRBD2. The CDR3 is made up of 12 amino acids. CDR3 sequence reads: CASSFGLAGFHF. CDR3 bases: TGTGCCAGCAGTTTCGGACTAGCGGGCTTTCACTTC.

The rearrangement uses TRBV5-1 and TRBJ1-5; TRBD1 might be the D (5 bases). CDR1 is SGHRS, CDR2 YFSETQ, per germline. The CDR3 extends over 15 amino acids. V was pared by 0 bases and J by 3 bases, with 10 bases between. In DNA, the CDR3 is TGCGCCAGCAGCTTGGATCCGGGGGTCAATCAGCCCCAGCATTTT. This sequence encodes CASSLDPGVNQPQHF.

To note about this clonotype: Given a much more abundant clone one base away, this may be a read error. V and J are TRBV20-1 and TRBJ2-5; perhaps TRBD2 as D (5 bases). Trimming left V 1 base short and J 4 bases short, with 13 bases between. Germline V gives CDR1 DFQATT, CDR2 SNEGSKA (reference sequence). The CDR3 has 14 residues. CDR3 DNA sequence: TGCAGTGCTAGAGTGACGGGATCAGGAGAGACCCAGTACTTC. Translated: CSARVTGSGETQYF.